These 3 T cell receptor beta chains were sequenced from one sample in a study of STAT3 mutations in large granular lymphocyte leukemia. Study observations and caveats: Every T-LGLL patient had at least one immunodominant TCRbeta clonotype.

Antigen specificity for these receptors is unknown. Sequenced by immunoSEQ multiplex PCR; TCRdb stores in-frame clones only, minus some. The data show some 15,000 clones, 81% seen once. Sequencing was done on a sample of peripheral blood mononuclear cells. The receptors originated from a man aged 55 to 69 with T-cell large granular lymphocyte leukemia. Some clones in this sample may be carry-over from other donors' samples.

The rearrangement uses TRBV7-2 and TRBJ1-2; D is ambiguous. Deletions cut 7 bases from V and 4 bases from J, with 10 bases between. CDR1 and CDR2 (germline): SGHTA, FQGNSA. CDR3 length: 12 residues. For the CDR3, the DNA is TGTGCCAGCACCAAGACGGCCTATGGCTACACCTTC. This encodes CASTKTAYGYTF. Full variable domain (missing parts from reference TRBV7-2 and TRBJ1-2): GAGVSQSPSNKVTEKGKDVELRCDPISGHTALYWYRQSLGQGLEFLIYFQGNSAPDKSGLPSDRFSAERTGGSVSTLTIQRTQQEDSAVYLCASTKTAYGYTFGSGTRLTVV.

The chain carries TRBV7-8 and TRBJ2-3; 7 positions match TRBD2. J lost 6 bases, V lost 5 bases, and 11 bases had no gene match. Germline CDR1 and CDR2: SGHVS and FQNEAQ. The CDR3 is 15 amino acids. This chain's CDR3 is CASSPPGGEYDTQYF. In DNA form, the CDR3 reads TGTGCCAGCAGCCCTCCTGGGGGGGAGTATGATACGCAGTATTTT.

This clone was picked up a small number of times. The gene calls are TRBV28 and TRBJ1-4; TRBD1 aligns across 7 bases. Per the germline V gene, CDR1 is MDHEN and CDR2 is SYDVKM. This CDR3 has 15 residues. V gave up 5 bases and J gave up 4 bases; unmatched junction bases: 7. CDR3 DNA: TGTGCCAGCAGTCCCCAGGGGGTTTTTAATGAAAAACTGTTTTTT. This gives the protein CASSPQGVFNEKLFF.